Below, 29 T cell receptor beta chains from the same sample are listed, as sequenced in a study of blood T cell repertoires in COVID-19 (dated by TCRdb to 2020 to 2021). Preparation of the library involved the immunoSEQ multiplex PCR assay. Drawn from immuneACCESS, this table holds only the in-frame rearrangements with V and J called that TCRdb kept. Clones are partly lost; checked studies trace under half to an unresolved V gene and leave the rest unexplained. A total of fewer than 600,000 clones appear in this sample, approximately 87% of them only once. Approximately 2% of the sample is taken by the ten largest. Material: PBMCs or T cells enriched from blood (not recorded which). Every receptor here comes from a woman in her 40s who had recovered from COVID-19.

The CDR3 region is CASSLAVANGEQFF. CDR3 bases: TGTGCCAGCAGCTTAGCTGTAGCAAACGGTGAGCAGTTCTTC. This sequence joins TRBV7-8 and TRBJ2-1, with D unresolved. This CDR3 has 14 residues. V lost 0 bases to trimming and J lost 9 bases, with 12 bases between them. Germline-derived CDR1 and CDR2 are SGHVS and FQNEAQ.

The chain combines TRBV18 with TRBJ2-3; 8 nucleotides line up with TRBD2. Germline loops: CDR1 KGHSH, CDR2 LQKENI. The ends lost 6 bases at V and 6 bases at J; junction bases unmatched: 11. This CDR3 is 15 amino acids long. In DNA form, the CDR3 reads TGTGCCAGCTCCCCCAGCGTAGCGGGGATCGATACGCAGTATTTT. Its translation: CASSPSVAGIDTQYF.

The gene calls are TRBV9 and TRBJ2-1, with a tentative D call TRBD2 (6 bases). Germline loops: CDR1 SGDLS, CDR2 YYNGEE. V was shortened by 4 bases and J by 5 bases, with 22 bases between the two germline ends. The CDR3 spans 17 residues. CDR3 DNA sequence: TGTGCCAGCAGCAGGGAAGGGGAGGTGGGCTTGAACAATGAGCAGTTCTTC. Protein product: CASSREGEVGLNNEQFF.

The J gene is TRBJ2-2, the V gene TRBV5-4; D gene uncertain. Trimming pared 0 bases from V and 1 base from J, leaving 10 bases between. Germline V CDR1 and CDR2: SGHNT, YYREEE (reference sequence). CDR3 length: 16 amino acids. The CDR3 nucleotides read TGTGCCAGCAGCTTGGTGTCGGGTCAGAACACCGGGGAGCTGTTTTTT. Protein sequence: CASSLVSGQNTGELFF.

The chain combines TRBV19 with TRBJ1-5; perhaps TRBD1 as D (5 bases). The ends were cut back, 4 bases at V and 7 bases at J, with 17 bases in the middle. This CDR3 has 15 residues. Per germline, CDR1 LNHDA and CDR2 SQIVND (reference sequence). The CDR3 loop reads CASSTPSGNQQPQHF. DNA of the CDR3: TGTGCCAGTAGTACGCCATCAGGGAATCAGCAGCCCCAGCATTTT. The full variable domain, with the rest looked up from reference TRBV19 and TRBJ1-5, is DGGITQSPKYLFRKEGQNVTLSCEQNLNHDAMYWYRQDPGQGLRLIYYSQIVNDFQKGDIAEGYSVSREKKESFPLTVTSAQKNPTAFYLCASSTPSGNQQPQHFGDGTRLSIL.

J is TRBJ2-7 and V is TRBV5-5; TRBD2 aligns across 11 bases. V lost 4 bases to trimming and J lost 2 bases; unmatched junction nucleotides: 5. From germline, CDR1 is SGHKS and CDR2 YYEKEE (reference sequence). The CDR3 has 15 amino acids. CDR3 sequence reads: CASSPGLAATYEQYF. The CDR3, as DNA: TGTGCCAGCAGCCCGGGACTAGCGGCCACCTACGAGCAGTACTTC.

J is TRBJ2-3 and V is TRBV6-1, with 8 bases that match TRBD1. Germline V gives CDR1 MNHNS, CDR2 SASEGT. V lost 2 bases to trimming and J lost 5 bases; unmatched junction nucleotides: 9. The CDR3 consists of 16 residues. The CDR3 DNA is TGTGCCAGCAGTGAATGGACGGGGACAGGCCAAGATACGCAGTATTTT. This gives the protein CASSEWTGTGQDTQYF.

V gene TRBV19 combines with J gene TRBJ2-2; TRBD1 agrees at 11 bases. This CDR3 has 16 amino acids. Germline loops: CDR1 LNHDA, CDR2 SQIVND (reference sequence). The J segment lost 7 bases and the V segment lost 4 bases, leaving 8 bases of the junction unmatched. CDR3 residues: CASSTSRGQGVGELFF. The CDR3 nucleotides read TGTGCCAGTAGTACGTCCCGGGGACAGGGGGTCGGGGAGCTGTTTTTT.

The V and J genes are TRBV30 and TRBJ1-6, with D unclear. Per germline, CDR1 GTSNPN and CDR2 SVGIG (reference sequence). The CDR3 spans 14 residues. V lost 3 bases and J lost 10, with 16 bases in between. CDR3 sequence reads: CAWRDSGSGSPLHF. CDR3 DNA: TGTGCCTGGAGAGACTCGGGGTCGGGCTCACCCCTCCACTTT.

The chain uses TRBV10-3 and TRBJ1-1; a possible D gene is TRBD1 (6 bases). Trimming shortened V by 5 bases and J by 10 bases, and 14 bases separated the two germline ends. CDR1 is ENHRY, CDR2 SYGVKD, per germline. This CDR3 is 12 amino acids long. The chain's CDR3 is CAISQIQGRAFF. In DNA, the CDR3 is TGTGCCATCAGTCAAATTCAGGGGAGAGCTTTCTTT.

This rearrangement joins TRBV2 to TRBJ1-4, with 10 bases lining up with TRBD1. The CDR3 extends over 15 amino acids. In germline, CDR1 is SNHLY, CDR2 FYNNEI. Losses at the gene ends were 4 bases for V and 7 bases for J; bases not matched to a gene: 6. Here the CDR3 DNA reads TGTGCCAGCAGTGCCCCGGGACAGGGGTTTGAAAAACTGTTTTTT. This encodes CASSAPGQGFEKLFF.

The J gene is TRBJ1-4, the V gene TRBV25-1; 9 bases map to TRBD1. V shed 5 bases, J shed 7 bases, and the junction held 5 bases outside the gene matches. The CDR3 has 14 residues. Germline CDR1 is MGHDK and CDR2 is SYGVNS. The CDR3 is CASSPGQGVEKLFF. CDR3 in DNA: TGTGCCAGCAGTCCGGGACAGGGAGTTGAAAAACTGTTTTTT.

The chain recombines TRBV21-1 with TRBJ2-5; the table's D call of TRBD1 was not tested on the DNA. TRBV21-1 is described as a pseudogene. CDR3 length equals 18 residues. The CDR3 nucleotides are TGTGCCAGCACCGAGACGAAGAAAGTGGACAAAGTGGTGGAGACCCAGTACTTC. It specifies CASTETKKVDKVVETQYF.

This clone was observed a single time. This chain uses TRBV7-2 with TRBJ2-7; D gene ambiguous. The CDR3 length is 14 residues. Germline values: CDR1 SGHTA, CDR2 FQGNSA. Trimming stripped 1 base from V and 4 bases from J, with 11 bases between. This chain's CDR3 is CASSLGLVDYEQYF. The CDR3 nucleotides are TGTGCCAGCAGCTTAGGTCTAGTCGATTACGAGCAGTACTTC.

V usage is TRBV5-1 and J usage is TRBJ2-7; a weak D match, TRBD2 (6 bases). This CDR3 comprises 14 residues. V dropped 1 base and J dropped 0 bases, with 8 bases sitting between them. From germline, CDR1 is SGHRS and CDR2 YFSETQ. CDR3 amino acids: CASSLREYSYEQYF. In nucleotides, the CDR3 is TGCGCCAGCAGCTTGCGGGAGTACTCCTACGAGCAGTACTTC.

The chain links TRBV21-1 to TRBJ2-4; the listed D gene, TRBD1, was not tested against the DNA. TRBV21-1 is given as a pseudogene. This CDR3 is built from 18 residues. The CDR3 is CASRRARGQSLAKNIQYF. CDR3 nucleotides: TGTGCCAGCAGACGCGCTCGGGGACAGAGTCTAGCCAAAAACATTCAGTACTTC.

The chain is built from TRBV7-9 and TRBJ2-7; 10 bases map to TRBD2. V lost 6 bases and J lost 5; bases outside the gene matches: 13. Germline V gene lookup returns CDR1 SEHNR and CDR2 FQNEAQ (reference sequence). This CDR3 spans 16 amino acids. The CDR3 sequence is CASRGAWGAGGDEQYF. The CDR3 region has the DNA TGTGCCAGCAGAGGGGCCTGGGGAGCGGGAGGGGACGAGCAGTACTTC.

This clone occurred once. The chain employs TRBV23-1 and TRBJ2-7; TRBD1 matches at 10 bases. TRBV23-1 belongs to the ORF category, with a function that is uncertain. This CDR3 is built from 15 residues. Trimming removed 5 bases from V and 6 bases from J; junction bases left unmatched: 10. The CDR3 DNA sequence: TGCGCCAGCAGTTCCGGGACAGGGGCGCAGGTCGAGCAGTACTTC. Translating gives CASSSGTGAQVEQYF.

The chain has TRBV12-5 and TRBJ1-1, with D possibly matching TRBD1 (5 bases). Per germline, CDR1 LGHNT and CDR2 FRNRAP. The CDR3 runs to 15 residues. The V and J ends lost 3 bases and 1 base respectively, with 12 bases between them. Here the CDR3 reads CASGFRAGSNTEAFF. The CDR3 DNA sequence: TGTGCTAGTGGTTTTCGGGCAGGGTCGAACACTGAAGCTTTCTTT.

The chain uses TRBV10-2 and TRBJ1-2, with D possibly being TRBD1 (6 bases). The V gene's germline CDR1 is WSHSY and CDR2 SAAADI. This CDR3 contains 17 residues. V was shortened by 5 bases and J by 0 bases, with 19 bases between the two germline ends. This chain's CDR3 is CASSSGARGPTNYGYTF. The CDR3 DNA reads as TGCGCCAGCAGTTCAGGGGCTCGAGGACCTACTAACTATGGCTACACCTTC.

The chain couples TRBV9 to TRBJ2-2, with D hard to call. V was trimmed by 3 bases and J by 2 bases, leaving 5 bases between them. Germline CDR1 SGDLS, CDR2 YYNGEE. The CDR3 sequence is 13 residues long. The CDR3 sequence: CASSAFNTGELFF. The CDR3 DNA is TGTGCCAGCAGCGCGTTTAACACCGGGGAGCTGTTTTTT.

V and J are TRBV20-1 and TRBJ2-1; tentative D call: TRBD2 (5 bases). The CDR3 has 11 residues. The germline CDR1 and CDR2 sequences are DFQATT and SNEGSKA (reference sequence). CDR3 bases: TGCGCCCTCTCCCGGGGAAATGAGCAGTTCTTC. Translating gives CALSRGNEQFF.

This clone was seen just once. The chain combines TRBV6-2 or TRBV6-3 with TRBJ2-1; TRBD2 is a possible D gene (6 bases). The CDR3 has 14 amino acids. The germline V gene has CDR1 MNHEY and CDR2 SVGEGT. V was cut by 5 bases and J by 11 bases, with 19 bases left in between. The CDR3, as DNA: TGTGCCAGCAGTCCCGGGACTCCCGACGGAAAGCAGTTCTTC. Its translation is CASSPGTPDGKQFF.

About this clone: This sample includes further DNA sequences coding for the same CDR3. The V and J genes are TRBV7-2 and TRBJ1-2; possibly TRBD1 for D (5 bases). CDR1 is SGHTA, CDR2 FQGNSA, per germline. V gave up 1 base and J gave up 2 bases, with 8 bases separating them. This CDR3 spans 14 amino acids. As DNA, the CDR3 is TGTGCCAGCAGCTTAGACGGGGGGAACTATGGCTACACCTTC. The encoded protein is CASSLDGGNYGYTF.

The gene calls are TRBV11-2 and TRBJ2-3; TRBD2 matches 8 bases. Germline CDR1 reads SGHAT; CDR2 reads FQNNGV. The CDR3 is 15 amino acids. With V trimmed by 3 bases and J by 0 bases, 2 bases remained unmatched. Here the CDR3 reads CASSLVAGSTDTQYF. The CDR3 bases are TGTGCCAGCAGCTTGGTAGCGGGAAGCACAGATACGCAGTATTTT.

This chain connects TRBV5-1 to TRBJ1-4; D is unclear. Germline CDR1 is SGHRS and CDR2 is YFSETQ. With 0 bases removed from V and 7 bases from J, the gap between germline ends came to 10 bases. This CDR3 contains 14 residues. The CDR3 region has the DNA TGCGCCAGCAGCTTGGTCGAGAATGCTGAAAAACTGTTTTTT. It is translated as CASSLVENAEKLFF.

This chain joins TRBV10-2 and TRBJ2-1; 7 bases align to TRBD2. CDR3 length: 16 amino acids. Germline V gene data show CDR1 as WSHSY and CDR2 as SAAADI. V lost 4 bases to trimming and J lost 5 bases; unmatched junction nucleotides: 11. The CDR3, as DNA: TGCGCCAGCAGTGTTAGGGCGGGAGTGGGGAACAATGAGCAGTTCTTC. Its translation is CASSVRAGVGNNEQFF.

For this clone: Other nucleotide sequences in the sample specify the same CDR3. The rearrangement uses TRBV18 and TRBJ1-5; no firm D call. CDR1 KGHSH and CDR2 LQKENI come from the germline V gene. The CDR3 has 15 amino acids. Trimming took 2 bases from V and 1 from J, leaving 9 bases between them. CDR3: CASSPAGNSNQPQHF. The CDR3 coding sequence is TGTGCCAGCTCACCAGCGGGGAACAGCAATCAGCCCCAGCATTTT.

This clone occurred once. This chain links TRBV7-2 with TRBJ2-6; 7 nucleotides match TRBD2. Germline trimming cut 3 bases from V and 0 bases from J; bases unmatched to any gene: 5. The CDR3 has 17 residues. From germline, CDR1 is SGHTA and CDR2 FQGNSA. The CDR3 reads CASSLGGTSSGANVLTF. The DNA for the CDR3 is TGTGCCAGCAGCTTGGGGGGGACCAGCTCTGGGGCCAACGTCCTGACTTTC.